These 32 T cell receptor beta chains share one sample of origin, sequenced in a study of T cell changes during pregnancy in multiple sclerosis. The repertoire was sequenced with immunoSEQ multiplex PCR; TCRdb's copy has only in-frame clones and lacks some. The table lists 90,000 or so clones, about 89% of them singletons. Sample: PBMCs, taken in the first trimester of pregnancy. The source of these receptors is a female donor in good health, serving as a control in a pregnancy study. Some clones in this sample may be carry-over from other donors' samples.

This rearrangement joins TRBV19 to TRBJ2-3; 9 bases agree with TRBD2. The germline CDR1 and CDR2 sequences are LNHDA and SQIVND (reference sequence). V was pared by 5 bases and J by 5 bases, with 17 bases of the junction left unmatched. This CDR3 contains 18 residues. CDR3 protein: CASSGLAGARIKGDTQYF. In DNA form, the CDR3 reads TGTGCCAGTAGTGGCTTAGCGGGGGCCCGAATAAAGGGAGATACGCAGTATTTT.

The gene calls are TRBV13 and TRBJ2-7; 11 bases are a match to TRBD1. This CDR3 has 17 residues. CDR1 PRHDT and CDR2 FYEKMQ come from the germline V gene (reference sequence). Trimming removed 1 base from V and 6 bases from J; junction bases left unmatched: 11. The CDR3 nucleotides are TGTGCCAGCAGCTTAGTTCGGTGGGGACAGGGGGTCGGCGAGCAGTACTTC. This sequence encodes CASSLVRWGQGVGEQYF.

DNA of the CDR3: TGTGCCAGCAGGAATCCGAGAAGGGGCTCTGGAAACACCATATATTTT. Protein product: CASRNPRRGSGNTIYF. The chain recombines TRBV11-3 with TRBJ1-3; D is possibly TRBD1 (5 bases). The length of the CDR3 is 16 residues. Germline V lookup: CDR1 SGHNT, CDR2 YENEEA. Between the trimmed V and J ends, which lost 6 bases and 0 bases, there was a span of 15 bases.

This clone was seen once. The chain links TRBV28 to TRBJ2-1; 7 bases are a match to TRBD2. The length of the CDR3 is 16 residues. Germline CDR1 and CDR2: MDHEN and SYDVKM. Trimming took 2 bases from V and 6 from J; bases not matched to a gene: 10. Here the CDR3 reads CASSLRGGRDPNEQFF. The CDR3 DNA is TGTGCCAGCAGTTTACGGGGCGGGAGAGATCCCAATGAGCAGTTCTTC.

This chain uses TRBV7-2 with TRBJ1-6; D call uncertain. The V gene lost 4 bases and the J gene lost 2 bases, with 12 bases spanning the gap. The germline gives CDR1 SGHTA, CDR2 FQGNSA. The CDR3 runs 16 residues. Here the CDR3 reads CASSSAGVTYNSPLHF. The CDR3 DNA follows: TGTGCCAGCAGCTCCGCCGGGGTAACCTATAATTCACCCCTCCACTTT.

CDR3 sequence: CASSYVGGITSYGYTF. The CDR3 DNA reads TGTGCCAGCAGTTACGTCGGGGGGATTACCTCATATGGCTACACCTTC. V is TRBV6-5 and J is TRBJ1-2; perhaps TRBD1 as D (5 bases). This CDR3 is 16 amino acids long. The germline CDR1 and CDR2 sequences are MNHEY and SVGAGI. V was cut by 2 bases and J by 5 bases, with 18 bases left in between.

The chain recombines TRBV7-3 with TRBJ2-4, with 9 bases identical to TRBD2. Germline CDR1 reads SGHTA; CDR2 reads FQGTGA. The CDR3 covers 18 residues. V was pared by 8 bases and J by 0 bases, with 14 bases of the junction left unmatched. The CDR3 here is CASPLNSGGTLAKNIQYF. The CDR3 region has the DNA TGTGCCAGCCCTTTGAATAGCGGGGGAACCCTAGCCAAAAACATTCAGTACTTC. Full variable domain (missing parts from reference TRBV7-3 and TRBJ2-4): GAGVSQTPSNKVTEKGKYVELRCDPISGHTALYWYRQSLGQGPEFLIYFQGTGAADDSGLPNDRFFAVRPEGSVSTLKIQRTERGDSAVYLCASPLNSGGTLAKNIQYFGAGTRLSVL.

This clone was recorded once. The chain has TRBV5-6 and TRBJ2-5; TRBD2 matches 13 bases. From germline, CDR1 is SGHDT and CDR2 YYEEEE. The CDR3 extends over 16 amino acids. V lost 4 bases to trimming and J lost 4 bases; unmatched junction nucleotides: 7. The CDR3 DNA follows: TGTGCCAGCAGCCACCGGACTAGCGGGAGATCAGAGACCCAGTACTTC. Amino acid sequence: CASSHRTSGRSETQYF.

This clone was observed many times. In nucleotides, the CDR3 is TGTGCCAGCAGTGCACAACAGGGTCAGCCCCAGCATTTT. Its translation is CASSAQQGQPQHF. The chain employs TRBV6-5 and TRBJ1-5; tentatively, D is TRBD1 (6 bases). V was pared by 5 bases and J by 6 bases, with 11 bases between. Germline CDR1 and CDR2: MNHEY and SVGAGI. This CDR3 spans 13 amino acids.

V gene TRBV7-9 combines with J gene TRBJ1-3; 8 bases match TRBD1. V shed 5 bases, J shed 2 bases, and the junction held 2 bases outside the gene matches. The CDR3 has 14 residues. CDR1 SEHNR and CDR2 FQNEAQ come from the germline V gene (reference sequence). CDR3 amino acids: CASSKTGAGNTIYF. CDR3 sequence (DNA): TGTGCCAGCAGCAAGACAGGGGCTGGAAACACCATATATTTT.

This chain uses TRBV2 with TRBJ2-7; 11 bases are a match to TRBD1. Germline V gives CDR1 SNHLY, CDR2 FYNNEI. The CDR3 consists of 14 residues. Trimming cost V 7 bases and J 5 bases; bases outside gene matches: 7. The CDR3 loop is CASKRDRGIDEQYF. The CDR3 DNA is TGTGCCAGCAAACGGGACAGGGGGATAGACGAGCAGTACTTC. Full variable domain (remainder filled in from reference TRBV2 and TRBJ2-7): EPEVTQTPSHQVTQMGQEVILRCVPISNHLYFYWYRQILGQKVEFLVSFYNNEISEKSEIFDDQFSVERPDGSNFTLKIRSTKLEDSAMYFCASKRDRGIDEQYFGPGTRLTVT.

CDR3 DNA sequence: TGTGCCAGCACCCCCTCAGAAGATACGCAGTATTTT. It yields the protein CASTPSEDTQYF. This chain links TRBV2 with TRBJ2-3, with D unclear. The V end was cut by 7 bases, the J end by 5 bases, with 10 bases between. This CDR3 spans 12 amino acids. Germline CDR1 is SNHLY and CDR2 is FYNNEI.

CDR3 residues: CASRGDTQYF. The CDR3 nucleotides read TGTGCCAGTAGAGGGGATACGCAGTATTTT. This chain joins TRBV28 and TRBJ2-3, with TRBD2 as a possible D gene (5 bases). Trimming removed 9 bases from V and 6 bases from J, with 7 bases in between. Germline lookup yields CDR1 MDHEN and CDR2 SYDVKM. The CDR3 has 10 amino acids.

The chain is built from TRBV15 and TRBJ2-5; 8 bases align to TRBD2. The CDR3 consists of 15 residues. After removal of 1 base from V and 7 bases from J, the junction contained 8 bases not matched to a gene. The germline gives CDR1 LNHNV, CDR2 YYDKDF (reference sequence). CDR3: CATSRGLDGRGTQYF. For the CDR3, the DNA is TGTGCCACCAGCAGAGGCTTGGACGGGAGGGGGACCCAGTACTTC.

The chain links TRBV28 to TRBJ2-1, with D perhaps TRBD2 (7 bases). V was trimmed by 3 bases and J by 4 bases, leaving 10 bases between them. The CDR3 is made up of 14 amino acids. Per germline, CDR1 MDHEN and CDR2 SYDVKM. CDR3 sequence reads: CASSFGGPYNEQFF. The CDR3 coding sequence is TGTGCCAGCAGTTTCGGGGGGCCTTACAATGAGCAGTTCTTC.

The chain employs TRBV9 and TRBJ2-1, with D tentatively TRBD2 (6 bases). The V end was cut by 2 bases, the J end by 0 bases, with 6 bases between. CDR1 and CDR2 (germline): SGDLS, YYNGEE. The CDR3 loop spans 14 amino acids. Here the CDR3 DNA reads TGTGCCAGCAGCGTGGGGGGCTCCTACAATGAGCAGTTCTTC. Protein: CASSVGGSYNEQFF. Together with reference TRBV9 and TRBJ2-1, the CDR3 gives the full variable domain: DSGVTQTPKHLITATGQRVTLRCSPRSGDLSVYWYQQSLDQGLQFLIQYYNGEERAKGNILERFSAQQFPDLHSELNLSSLELGDSALYFCASSVGGSYNEQFFGPGTRLTVL.

The chain combines TRBV28 with TRBJ1-2, with 7 bases lining up with TRBD1. Germline CDR1 and CDR2: MDHEN and SYDVKM. The J segment lost 2 bases and the V segment lost 6 bases, leaving 3 bases of the junction unmatched. CDR3 length: 13 residues. CDR3 residues: CASSRGQNYGYTF. The CDR3 DNA reads as TGTGCCAGCAGCAGGGGACAGAACTATGGCTACACCTTC.

The chain employs TRBV5-1 and TRBJ2-1; 15 positions match TRBD2. Losses at the gene ends were 5 bases for V and 1 base for J; bases not matched to a gene: 1. CDR1 is SGHRS and CDR2 is YFSETQ in the germline V gene. The CDR3 is 16 amino acids. The CDR3 is CASRGLAGGSYNEQFF. CDR3 bases: TGCGCCAGCAGGGGACTAGCGGGGGGATCCTACAATGAGCAGTTCTTC. The complete variable domain, with remaining parts taken from reference TRBV5-1 and TRBJ2-1, reads KAGVTQTPRYLIKTRGQQVTLSCSPISGHRSVSWYQQTPGQGLQFLFEYFSETQRNKGNFPGRFSGRQFSNSRSEMNVSTLELGDSALYLCASRGLAGGSYNEQFFGPGTRLTVL.

The rearrangement links TRBV27 to TRBJ2-1; 7 bases fit TRBD2. The ends lost 4 bases at V and 8 bases at J; junction bases unmatched: 17. CDR1 and CDR2 (germline): MNHEY, SMNVEV (reference sequence). The length of the CDR3 is 17 residues. The CDR3 DNA is TGTGCCAGCAGTTATTTCTATGTCGGGGGGAAGTCCGATGAGCAGTTCTTC. Its protein is CASSYFYVGGKSDEQFF.

This chain connects TRBV7-2 to TRBJ1-2; 7 nucleotides align to TRBD1. Per germline, CDR1 SGHTA and CDR2 FQGNSA. The CDR3 runs 13 residues. The V segment lost 5 bases and the J segment 3 bases; nucleotides outside the gene matches: 3. The CDR3 nucleotides are TGTGCCAGCAGCCCCGGGACAGACTATGGCTACACCTTC. This encodes CASSPGTDYGYTF.

The chain employs TRBV14 and TRBJ2-5, with 9 bases fitting TRBD2. V gave up 0 bases and J gave up 5 bases; unmatched junction bases: 13. This CDR3 region has 18 residues. Germline V gene lookup returns CDR1 SGHDN and CDR2 FVKESK. The CDR3 region has the DNA TGTGCCAGCAGCCAAGACCCCCAGGCTAGCGGGGTGGTCGAGACCCAGTACTTC. Translating gives CASSQDPQASGVVETQYF.

The chain recombines TRBV14 with TRBJ1-2; no firm D call. This CDR3 contains 15 residues. V was pared by 3 bases and J by 0 bases, with 11 bases between. Looked up from germline, CDR1 is SGHDN and CDR2 is FVKESK. In DNA form, the CDR3 reads TGTGCCAGCAGCCAGGAGGCGGCAACTAACTATGGCTACACCTTC. This gives the protein CASSQEAATNYGYTF.

This rearrangement joins TRBV4-2 to TRBJ2-5; 9 nucleotides agree with TRBD2. J lost 4 bases, V lost 0 bases, and 6 bases had no gene match. The CDR3 has 16 residues. CDR1 LGHNA and CDR2 YNFKEQ come from the germline V gene. In DNA form, the CDR3 reads TGTGCCAGCAGCCAAGAGGTAGCGGGAGCGGGAGAGACCCAGTACTTC. Protein sequence: CASSQEVAGAGETQYF.

The chain couples TRBV5-1 to TRBJ2-5; 8 bases are a match to TRBD1. This CDR3 spans 17 amino acids. V shed 4 bases, J shed 0 bases, and the junction held 11 bases outside the gene matches. Germline CDR1 is SGHRS and CDR2 is YFSETQ. In DNA, the CDR3 is TGCGCCAGCAGCCGAGGCGACAGGGGAGTGTACCAAGAGACCCAGTACTTC. It is translated as CASSRGDRGVYQETQYF.

V gene TRBV19 combines with J gene TRBJ1-5; D is unclear. The CDR3 totals 17 residues. Trimming stripped 0 bases from V and 4 bases from J, with 16 bases between. CDR1 and CDR2 (germline): LNHDA, SQIVND (reference sequence). This CDR3 is CASSIEKTTWRNQPQHF. The CDR3 DNA is TGTGCCAGTAGTATAGAGAAGACAACGTGGAGGAATCAGCCCCAGCATTTT. The full variable domain, completed using reference TRBV19 and TRBJ1-5, is DGGITQSPKYLFRKEGQNVTLSCEQNLNHDAMYWYRQDPGQGLRLIYYSQIVNDFQKGDIAEGYSVSREKKESFPLTVTSAQKNPTAFYLCASSIEKTTWRNQPQHFGDGTRLSIL.

This chain connects TRBV7-2 to TRBJ1-2, with TRBD1 as a possible D gene (5 bases). V lost 5 bases to trimming and J lost 3 bases, with 10 bases between them. The germline V gene encodes CDR1 SGHTA and CDR2 FQGNSA. The CDR3 extends over 13 amino acids. The CDR3 DNA reads as TGTGCCAGCAGCCCCGGCAGGGACTATGGCTACACCTTC. Protein product: CASSPGRDYGYTF.

This clone came up once. This chain connects TRBV10-3 to TRBJ1-6; D possibly corresponds to TRBD1 (5 bases). The CDR3 loop spans 15 amino acids. Germline V gives CDR1 ENHRY, CDR2 SYGVKD. Between the trimmed V and J ends, which lost 3 bases and 10 bases, there was a span of 16 bases. This CDR3 is CAISDRGEGESPLHF. Here the CDR3 DNA reads TGTGCCATCAGTGACCGGGGGGAAGGAGAATCACCCCTCCACTTT.

The CDR3 nucleotides are TGTGCCAGCAGCTTATTCTCTCGGGGGGACCAAGAGACCCAGTACTTC. Protein: CASSLFSRGDQETQYF. V usage is TRBV7-6 and J usage is TRBJ2-5, with 7 bases identical to TRBD2. This CDR3 spans 16 amino acids. CDR1 and CDR2 (germline): SGHVS, FNYEAQ. V gave up 2 bases and J gave up 0 bases; unmatched junction bases: 6.

The CDR3 here is CASSLAGTGLTSRGNTIYF. As DNA, the CDR3 is TGTGCCAGCAGCTTGGCCGGGACAGGACTTACCTCCCGTGGAAACACCATATATTTT. J is TRBJ1-3 and V is TRBV5-6, with 8 bases identical to TRBD1. The CDR3 runs 19 residues. The germline gives CDR1 SGHDT, CDR2 YYEEEE. V lost 0 bases, J lost 3 bases, and 14 bases stayed unmatched.

The chain employs TRBV25-1 and TRBJ2-1; the match to TRBD2 covers 10 bases. Germline V gene sequence: CDR1 MGHDK, CDR2 SYGVNS. The CDR3 runs to 14 residues. J was trimmed by 8 bases and V by 8 bases; bases with no gene match: 9. The CDR3 loop reads CASLPLAGADEQFF. The CDR3 coding sequence is TGTGCCAGCCTACCCCTAGCGGGAGCGGATGAGCAGTTCTTC.

The gene calls are TRBV4-2 and TRBJ1-6; the match to TRBD1 covers 7 bases. The CDR3 has 14 amino acids. Germline CDR1 LGHNA, CDR2 YNFKEQ. V was clipped by 2 bases and J by 6 bases; unmatched bases: 1. The CDR3, as DNA: TGTGCCAGCAGCCAAACAGGGGCTAATTCACCCCTCCACTTT. This codes for CASSQTGANSPLHF.

The chain employs TRBV29-1 and TRBJ2-5, with unresolved D. Germline-derived CDR1 and CDR2 are SQVTM and ANQGSEA. Trimming pared 0 bases from V and 4 bases from J, leaving 12 bases between. CDR3 size: 14 residues. CDR3 bases: TGCAGCGTTGAAGATCGCGGAAACGGAGAGACCCAGTACTTC. Its translation: CSVEDRGNGETQYF.